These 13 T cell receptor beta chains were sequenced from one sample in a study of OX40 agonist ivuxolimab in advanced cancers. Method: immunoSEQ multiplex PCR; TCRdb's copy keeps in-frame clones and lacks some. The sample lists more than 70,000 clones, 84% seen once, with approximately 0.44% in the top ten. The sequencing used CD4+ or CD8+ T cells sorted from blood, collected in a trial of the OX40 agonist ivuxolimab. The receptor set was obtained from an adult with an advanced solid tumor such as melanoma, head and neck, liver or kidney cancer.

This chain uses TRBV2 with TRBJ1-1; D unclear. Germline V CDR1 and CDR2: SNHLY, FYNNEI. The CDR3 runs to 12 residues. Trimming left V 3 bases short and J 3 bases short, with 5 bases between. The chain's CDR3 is CASSDDYTEAFF. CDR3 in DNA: TGTGCCAGCAGTGACGACTACACTGAAGCTTTCTTT.

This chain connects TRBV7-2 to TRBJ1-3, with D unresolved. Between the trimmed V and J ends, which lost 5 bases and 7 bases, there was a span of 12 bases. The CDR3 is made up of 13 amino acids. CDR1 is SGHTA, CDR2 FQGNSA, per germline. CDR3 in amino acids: CASSPGRENTIYF. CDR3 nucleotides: TGTGCCAGCAGCCCCGGCCGGGAGAACACCATATATTTT.

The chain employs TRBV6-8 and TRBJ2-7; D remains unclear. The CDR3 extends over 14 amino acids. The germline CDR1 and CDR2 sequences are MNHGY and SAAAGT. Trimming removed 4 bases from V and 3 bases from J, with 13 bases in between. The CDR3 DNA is TGTGCCAGCAGTTCCTCCTGGTACAACTACGAGCAGTACTTC. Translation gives CASSSSWYNYEQYF.

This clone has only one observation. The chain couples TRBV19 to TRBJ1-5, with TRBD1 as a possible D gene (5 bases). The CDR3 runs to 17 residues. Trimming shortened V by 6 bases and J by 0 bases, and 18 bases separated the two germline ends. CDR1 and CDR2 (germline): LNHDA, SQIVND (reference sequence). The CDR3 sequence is CASRGGAGTHSNQPQHF. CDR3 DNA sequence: TGTGCCAGTAGAGGAGGGGCAGGGACTCATAGCAATCAGCCCCAGCATTTT.

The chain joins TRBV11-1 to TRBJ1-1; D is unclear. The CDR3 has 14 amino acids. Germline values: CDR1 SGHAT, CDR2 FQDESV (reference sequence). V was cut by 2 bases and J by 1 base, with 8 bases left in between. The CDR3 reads CASSLHRTNTEAFF. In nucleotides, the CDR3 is TGTGCCAGCAGCTTACACCGCACGAACACTGAAGCTTTCTTT.

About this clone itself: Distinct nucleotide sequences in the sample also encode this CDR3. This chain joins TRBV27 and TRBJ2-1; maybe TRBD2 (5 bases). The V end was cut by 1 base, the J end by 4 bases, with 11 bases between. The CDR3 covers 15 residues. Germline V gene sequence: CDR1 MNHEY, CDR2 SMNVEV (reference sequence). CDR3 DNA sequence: TGTGCCAGCAGTTTATGGGGAGCGCCTTACAATGAGCAGTTCTTC. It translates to CASSLWGAPYNEQFF.

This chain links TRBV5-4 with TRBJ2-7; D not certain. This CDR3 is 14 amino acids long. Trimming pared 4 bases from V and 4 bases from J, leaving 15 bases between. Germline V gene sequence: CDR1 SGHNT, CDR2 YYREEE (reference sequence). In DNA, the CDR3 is TGTGCCAGCAGCCTCCTCTCCAGATGGTACGAGCAGTACGTC. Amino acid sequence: CASSLLSRWYEQYV.

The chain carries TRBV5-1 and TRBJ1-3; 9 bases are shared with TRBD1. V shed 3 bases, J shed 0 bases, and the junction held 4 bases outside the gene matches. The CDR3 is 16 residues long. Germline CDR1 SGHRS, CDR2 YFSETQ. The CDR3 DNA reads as TGCGCCAGCAGCTACGGGACAGGGCCCTCTGGAAACACCATATATTTT. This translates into CASSYGTGPSGNTIYF.

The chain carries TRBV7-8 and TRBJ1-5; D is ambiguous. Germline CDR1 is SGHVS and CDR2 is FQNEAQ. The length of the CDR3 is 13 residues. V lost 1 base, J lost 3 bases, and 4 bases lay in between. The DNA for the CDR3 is TGTGCCAGCAGCTTAGTACTCAATCAGCCCCAGCATTTT. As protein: CASSLVLNQPQHF.

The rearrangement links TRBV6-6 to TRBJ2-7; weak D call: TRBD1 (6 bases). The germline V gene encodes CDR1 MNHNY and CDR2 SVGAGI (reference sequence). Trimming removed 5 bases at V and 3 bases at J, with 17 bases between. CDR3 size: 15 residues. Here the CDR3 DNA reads TGTGCCAGCAGTCCATCCCCCGGACAGTTCTACGAGCAGTACTTC. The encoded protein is CASSPSPGQFYEQYF.

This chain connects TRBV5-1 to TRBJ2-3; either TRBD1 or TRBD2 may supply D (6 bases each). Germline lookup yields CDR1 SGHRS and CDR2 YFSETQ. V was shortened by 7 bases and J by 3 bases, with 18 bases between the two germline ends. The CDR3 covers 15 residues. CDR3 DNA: TGCGCCAGCCGCACGGGGGCGCGAGGGACAGATACGCAGTATTTT. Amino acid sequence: CASRTGARGTDTQYF. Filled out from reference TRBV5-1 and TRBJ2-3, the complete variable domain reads KAGVTQTPRYLIKTRGQQVTLSCSPISGHRSVSWYQQTPGQGLQFLFEYFSETQRNKGNFPGRFSGRQFSNSRSEMNVSTLELGDSALYLCASRTGARGTDTQYFGPGTRLTVL.

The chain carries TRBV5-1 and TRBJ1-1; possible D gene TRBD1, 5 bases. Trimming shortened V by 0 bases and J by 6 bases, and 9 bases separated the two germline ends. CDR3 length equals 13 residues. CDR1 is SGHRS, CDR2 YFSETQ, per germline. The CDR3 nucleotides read TGCGCCAGCAGCTTGGGCAGGGTCGCTGAAGCTTTCTTT. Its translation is CASSLGRVAEAFF. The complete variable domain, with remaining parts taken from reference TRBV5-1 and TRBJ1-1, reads KAGVTQTPRYLIKTRGQQVTLSCSPISGHRSVSWYQQTPGQGLQFLFEYFSETQRNKGNFPGRFSGRQFSNSRSEMNVSTLELGDSALYLCASSLGRVAEAFFGQGTRLTVV.

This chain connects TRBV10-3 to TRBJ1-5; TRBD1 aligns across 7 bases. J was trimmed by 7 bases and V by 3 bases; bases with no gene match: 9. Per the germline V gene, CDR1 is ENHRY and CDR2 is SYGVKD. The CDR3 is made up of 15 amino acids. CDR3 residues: CAISEEGGGRQPQHF. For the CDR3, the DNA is TGTGCCATCAGTGAAGAGGGAGGGGGCCGACAGCCCCAGCATTTT.